This is a list of T cell receptor beta chains from one sample in a study of cytomegalovirus exposure and HLA in healthy donors. Sequencing used immunoSEQ multiplex PCR; TCRdb keeps in-frame clones, though not all of them. The specimen's table records under 70,000 clones. Sequencing was performed on PBMCs. The receptors come from a female donor in good health and CMV-seropositive. CDR3s include the opening cysteine and the closing phenylalanine or tryptophan. Each record gives: J gene, V gene, D gene, CDR3 protein, CDR3 DNA. D genes are given only for firm matches.

J gene: TRBJ1-2; V gene: TRBV6-1; D gene: TRBD1; CDR3 protein: CASSGTALRYTF; CDR3 DNA: TGTGCCAGCAGCGGGACAGCCCTGCGCTACACCTTC
J gene: TRBJ2-3; V gene: TRBV18; D gene: TRBD1; CDR3 protein: CASSQKRTGVTDAQYF; CDR3 DNA: TGTGCCAGCTCTCAAAAAAGAACAGGGGTAACAGATGCGCAGTATTTT
J gene: TRBJ1-1; V gene: TRBV7-9; D gene: NA; CDR3 protein: CASSAGRRDTEAFF; CDR3 DNA: TGTGCCAGCAGCGCCGGGAGGCGGGACACTGAAGCTTTCTTT
J gene: TRBJ2-3; V gene: TRBV7-6; D gene: TRBD2; CDR3 protein: CASSPTAGGLDTQYF; CDR3 DNA: TGTGCCAGCAGCCCGACGGCGGGAGGTTTAGATACGCAGTATTTT
J gene: TRBJ2-7; V gene: TRBV19; D gene: TRBD2; CDR3 protein: CASSNPGTSGSYEQYF; CDR3 DNA: TGTGCCAGTAGTAACCCCGGGACTAGCGGTAGCTACGAGCAGTACTTC
J gene: TRBJ1-1; V gene: TRBV18; D gene: NA; CDR3 protein: CASSPGFLEGEAFF; CDR3 DNA: TGTGCCAGCTCACCCGGGTTTTTGGAGGGAGAAGCTTTCTTT
J gene: TRBJ2-1; V gene: TRBV29-1; D gene: TRBD2; CDR3 protein: CSAEAGGRDNEQFF; CDR3 DNA: TGCAGCGCCGAGGCGGGGGGCCGTGACAATGAGCAGTTCTTC
J gene: TRBJ2-1; V gene: TRBV6-5; D gene: NA; CDR3 protein: CASSPLLGRYNEQFF; CDR3 DNA: TGTGCCAGCAGCCCGCTGTTGGGCAGGTACAATGAGCAGTTCTTC
J gene: TRBJ1-2; V gene: TRBV15; D gene: NA; CDR3 protein: CATSRGQDYGYTF; CDR3 DNA: TGTGCCACCAGCAGAGGTCAGGACTATGGCTACACCTTC
J gene: TRBJ2-5; V gene: TRBV30; D gene: TRBD2; CDR3 protein: CAWITGTSGARETQYF; CDR3 DNA: TGTGCCTGGATTACCGGGACTAGCGGCGCTAGGGAGACCCAGTACTTC
J gene: TRBJ1-1; V gene: TRBV19; D gene: NA; CDR3 protein: CASREGIGDTEAFF; CDR3 DNA: TGTGCCAGTAGGGAGGGTATAGGGGACACTGAAGCTTTCTTT
J gene: TRBJ1-3; V gene: TRBV7-2; D gene: TRBD1; CDR3 protein: CASSLPRDSSGNTIYF; CDR3 DNA: TGTGCCAGCAGCTTGCCCCGGGACAGCTCTGGAAACACCATATATTTT
J gene: TRBJ1-1; V gene: TRBV27; D gene: NA; CDR3 protein: CASSTLDGRNTEAFF; CDR3 DNA: TGTGCCAGCAGTACACTAGACGGGCGGAACACTGAAGCTTTCTTT
J gene: TRBJ2-1; V gene: TRBV25-1; D gene: TRBD2; CDR3 protein: CASSEWTSGNNEQFF; CDR3 DNA: TGTGCCAGCAGTGAATGGACTAGCGGGAACAATGAGCAGTTCTTC
J gene: TRBJ1-5; V gene: TRBV6-6; D gene: NA; CDR3 protein: CASSHGGEGNQPQHF; CDR3 DNA: TGTGCCAGCAGTCACGGAGGGGAGGGCAATCAGCCCCAGCATTTT
J gene: TRBJ1-2; V gene: TRBV19; D gene: NA; CDR3 protein: CASRSSHRTRENYGYTF; CDR3 DNA: TGTGCCAGTAGATCATCCCATCGGACGCGGGAAAACTATGGCTACACCTTC
J gene: TRBJ2-1; V gene: TRBV28; D gene: TRBD2; CDR3 protein: CASSPAGERDNEQFF; CDR3 DNA: TGTGCCAGCAGTCCGGCGGGGGAGAGGGACAATGAGCAGTTCTTC
J gene: TRBJ1-2; V gene: TRBV10-3; D gene: NA; CDR3 protein: CAISRDSLGGSGYTF; CDR3 DNA: TGTGCCATCAGTCGAGACAGCCTGGGAGGTAGTGGCTACACCTTC
J gene: TRBJ1-1; V gene: TRBV4-3; D gene: TRBD1; CDR3 protein: CASSPVGQGGMNTEAFF; CDR3 DNA: TGCGCCAGCAGCCCCGTGGGACAGGGAGGGATGAACACTGAAGCTTTCTTT
J gene: TRBJ2-7; V gene: TRBV5-1; D gene: TRBD2; CDR3 protein: CASSLDSAGGGNEQYF; CDR3 DNA: TGCGCCAGCAGCTTGGATTCCGCGGGAGGCGGAAACGAGCAGTACTTC
J gene: TRBJ1-2; V gene: TRBV9; D gene: TRBD1; CDR3 protein: CASSVVDRGLKGYTF; CDR3 DNA: TGTGCCAGCAGCGTAGTTGACAGGGGGCTGAAAGGCTACACCTTC
J gene: TRBJ2-2; V gene: TRBV5-1; D gene: TRBD2; CDR3 protein: CASSLASGRTGELFF; CDR3 DNA: TGCGCCAGCAGCTTGGCCAGCGGGAGAACCGGGGAGCTGTTTTTT
J gene: TRBJ2-7; V gene: TRBV7-8; D gene: TRBD2; CDR3 protein: CASSRGGPYEQYF; CDR3 DNA: TGTGCCAGCAGCCGGGGAGGGCCATACGAGCAGTACTTC
J gene: TRBJ2-1; V gene: TRBV30; D gene: NA; CDR3 protein: CAWSVTPSNEQFF; CDR3 DNA: TGTGCCTGGAGTGTAACCCCCAGCAATGAGCAGTTCTTC
J gene: TRBJ1-1; V gene: TRBV5-6; D gene: TRBD1; CDR3 protein: CASNTIRGRGTEAFF; CDR3 DNA: TGTGCCAGCAACACTATAAGGGGGCGAGGGACTGAAGCTTTCTTT
J gene: TRBJ1-5; V gene: TRBV30; D gene: TRBD1; CDR3 protein: CAWSVQQGNQPQHF; CDR3 DNA: TGTGCCTGGAGTGTACAACAGGGGAATCAGCCCCAGCATTTT
J gene: TRBJ2-7; V gene: TRBV4-2; D gene: NA; CDR3 protein: CASSRGLASSYEQYF; CDR3 DNA: TGTGCCAGCAGTCGTGGGCTAGCTAGCTCCTACGAGCAGTACTTC
J gene: TRBJ1-1; V gene: TRBV4-3; D gene: TRBD1; CDR3 protein: CASSQGQQNTEAFF; CDR3 DNA: TGCGCCAGCAGCCAGGGACAGCAGAACACTGAAGCTTTCTTT
J gene: TRBJ1-1; V gene: TRBV6-1; D gene: TRBD1; CDR3 protein: CASSESTGGAFF; CDR3 DNA: TGTGCCAGCAGTGAATCGACAGGGGGAGCTTTCTTT
J gene: TRBJ2-7; V gene: TRBV7-9; D gene: NA; CDR3 protein: CASSALRAGTYEQYF; CDR3 DNA: TGTGCCAGCAGCGCCTTACGGGCAGGGACCTACGAGCAGTACTTC
J gene: TRBJ2-6; V gene: TRBV4-3; D gene: TRBD1; CDR3 protein: CASSQLDRGVSGANVLAF; CDR3 DNA: TGCGCCAGCAGCCAACTAGACAGGGGTGTGTCTGGGGCCAACGTCCTGGCTTTC
J gene: TRBJ2-7; V gene: TRBV29-1; D gene: NA; CDR3 protein: CSVEDHSTYEQYF; CDR3 DNA: TGCAGCGTTGAAGATCACTCGACCTACGAGCAGTACTTC
J gene: TRBJ1-1; V gene: TRBV6-6; D gene: TRBD1; CDR3 protein: CASRSGTVGAEAFF; CDR3 DNA: TGTGCCAGCAGGTCCGGGACAGTGGGGGCTGAAGCTTTCTTT
J gene: TRBJ2-7; V gene: TRBV29-1; D gene: NA; CDR3 protein: CSVEPYNRETYEQYF; CDR3 DNA: TGCAGCGTTGAACCTTATAACAGGGAAACCTACGAGCAGTACTTC
J gene: TRBJ1-2; V gene: TRBV18; D gene: NA; CDR3 protein: CASYAAAGENIYGYTF; CDR3 DNA: TGTGCCAGCTACGCAGCAGCAGGGGAAAACATCTATGGCTACACCTTC
J gene: TRBJ2-3; V gene: TRBV6-1; D gene: NA; CDR3 protein: CASSEALRGDTQYF; CDR3 DNA: TGTGCCAGCAGTGAAGCGCTTCGAGGGGATACGCAGTATTTT